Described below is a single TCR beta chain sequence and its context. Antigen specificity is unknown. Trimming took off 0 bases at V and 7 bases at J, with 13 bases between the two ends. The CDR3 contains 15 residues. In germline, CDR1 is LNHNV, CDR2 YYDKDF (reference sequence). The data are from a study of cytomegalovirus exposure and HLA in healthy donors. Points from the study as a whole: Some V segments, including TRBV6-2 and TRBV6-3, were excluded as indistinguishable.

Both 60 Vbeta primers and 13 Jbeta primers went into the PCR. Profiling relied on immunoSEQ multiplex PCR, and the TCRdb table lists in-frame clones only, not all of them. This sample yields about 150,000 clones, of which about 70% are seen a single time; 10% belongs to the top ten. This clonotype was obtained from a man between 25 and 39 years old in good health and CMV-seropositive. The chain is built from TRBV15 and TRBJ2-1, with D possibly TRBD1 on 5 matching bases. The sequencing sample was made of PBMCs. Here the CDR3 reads CATSRDSQGGNEQFF. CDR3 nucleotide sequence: TGTGCCACCAGCAGAGATTCGCAGGGTGGAAATGAGCAGTTCTTC.